This T cell receptor beta chain was observed in a study of cytomegalovirus exposure and HLA in healthy donors. Primers for the PCR totalled 60 Vbeta and 13 Jbeta. Generated by immunoSEQ multiplex PCR, the TCRdb table keeps only in-frame clones and is missing some. The sample shows 100,000 to 150,000 clones, roughly 84% of them seen only once. CDR3 length: 14 residues. CDR1 is MNHEY and CDR2 is SVGAGI in the germline V gene. J gave up 0 bases and V 4 bases, and 3 bases lay outside the gene matches. Overall study results and limits: Some V segments, TRBV6-2 and TRBV6-3 among them, were indistinguishable and were therefore excluded. In a later analysis, a missense DCLRE1C variant was linked to TCR beta V- and J-gene trimming.

Only one count was recorded for this clone. Its antigen is undetermined. The sequenced material came from PBMCs. The receptor was derived from a man aged 45-65 years in good health and CMV-seronegative. The chain couples TRBV6-5 to TRBJ2-7, with 7 bases fitting TRBD2. CDR3 coding DNA: TGTGCCAGCAGTTTGGCGGGGGACTCCTACGAGCAGTACTTC. This gives the protein CASSLAGDSYEQYF.